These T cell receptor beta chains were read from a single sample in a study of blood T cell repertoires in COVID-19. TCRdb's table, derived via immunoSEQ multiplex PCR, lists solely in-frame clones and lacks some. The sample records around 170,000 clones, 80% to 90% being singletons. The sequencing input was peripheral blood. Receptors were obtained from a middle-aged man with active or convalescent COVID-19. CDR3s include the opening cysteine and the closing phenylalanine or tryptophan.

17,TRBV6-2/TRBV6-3,CASTPGQGLFMNTEAFF
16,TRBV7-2,CASSLRQTSGNQPQHF
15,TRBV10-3,CAISESPGGALPQHF
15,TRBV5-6,CASSHGQGRGYEQYF
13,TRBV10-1,CASSVAGSGEQFF
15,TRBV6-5,CASRVLQGEKTEAFF
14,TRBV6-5,CASKQRDYTDTQYF
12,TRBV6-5,CASGPDNQPQHF
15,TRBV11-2,CASSRAPGTNEKLFF
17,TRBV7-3,CASSSLRAGVGGDTQYF
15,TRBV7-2,CASSTNRGLAYEQYF
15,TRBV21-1,CASSIDTPAGYGYTF
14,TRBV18,CASSPGDRGYGYTF
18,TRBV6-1,CASSEPILGSDSSYEQYF
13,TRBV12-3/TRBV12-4,CASSLAEGAEAFF
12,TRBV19,CASKGQGHGYTF
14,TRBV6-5,CASSLRVEGFGYTF
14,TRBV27,CAVNRQIFTDTQYF
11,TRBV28,CASSSRTEAFF
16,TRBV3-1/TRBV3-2,CASSQDVPSGSYEQYF
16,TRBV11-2,CASSEGPPSYTGELFF
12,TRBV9,CACTGAQETQYF
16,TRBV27,CASNNLGTSVGGELFF
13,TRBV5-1,CASSPQGKETQYF
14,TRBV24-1,CATSDPGGRDGYTF
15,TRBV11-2,CASSKTSGGIDTQYF
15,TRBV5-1,CASSSPDRTTYEQYF
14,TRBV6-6,CASSYSGGSYEQYF
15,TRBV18,CASSPQGGSYNEQFF
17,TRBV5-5,CASRRTSGRAGEDTQYF
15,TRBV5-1,CASSDLGQGGETQYF
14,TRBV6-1,CASSDGQAHQPQHF
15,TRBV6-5,CASSPPRTGANVLTF
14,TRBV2,CASSSTANTGELFF
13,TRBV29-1,CSVASPSADTQYF
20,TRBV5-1,CASSRITPPRDRGGRETQYF
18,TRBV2,CASSLTRQGREGIFGYTF
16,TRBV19,CASRDRGGGNYNEQFF
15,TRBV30,CAWSPPWDRGHEQYF
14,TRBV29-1,CSVETGGGQEKLFF
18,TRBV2,CASSEKGWGQGKNTEAFF
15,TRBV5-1,CASSYARGNNSPLHF
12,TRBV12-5,CAKRSGGYGYTF